The TCR beta chain described here comes from a study of beta chain features in type 1 diabetes. Study outcomes and limitations: VDJ junctions from patients with type 1 diabetes contained fewer insertions and more deletions. Small HLA sub-analyses could not settle whether HLA shapes TCRB rearrangement. Type 1 diabetes patients showed a moderate but significant shortening of TCRB CDR3s in all four CD4+ subsets. PCR might favor shorter templates, equally in patients and controls.

Germline CDR1 MNHNS, CDR2 SASEGT. The CDR3 runs 11 residues. Trimming left V 6 bases short and J 14 bases short, with 11 bases between. The authors reverse transcribed all of the isolated RNA, so sequencing captured expressed TCRB transcripts. Here immunoSEQ multiplex PCR was the method, and the copy in TCRdb shows in-frame clones only, minus some. The table has about 640,000 clones, roughly an eighth seen once. This clone showed up just a few times. Its specificity is not known. This chain uses TRBV6-1 with TRBJ1-6; D unresolved. This TCR was sampled from a man aged 30 to 45 with type 1 diabetes. The sequencing input was naive CD4+ T cells from blood. The CDR3 spells CASSEVWTLHF. The CDR3 DNA follows: TGTGCCAGCAGCGAGGTTTGGACCCTCCACTTT.